This T cell receptor (beta chain) was obtained from a study of blood T cell repertoires in COVID-19. Study context: Samples taken during acute and convalescent COVID-19 were collected in the United States, Italy and Spain. Sources were T cells, B-cell-depleted T cells, or PBMCs; the material itself was cDNA or gDNA.

In the original workflow: Reference gene primer amplification gave estimated nucleated cell counts. Profiling relied on immunoSEQ multiplex PCR, and the TCRdb table lists in-frame clones only, not all of them. The V and J calls and clone size are taken from that table; D and trimming were inferred from the DNA. This sample yields 100,000 to 150,000 clones, of which more than 80% are seen a single time; about 4.1% belongs to the top ten. This clone came up many times. Trimming stripped 5 bases from V and 1 base from J, with 9 bases between. The V gene's germline CDR1 is SEHNR and CDR2 FQNEAQ (reference sequence). The CDR3 contains 14 residues.

The sequence derives from a man aged 35 to 55 with acute or convalescent COVID-19. The chain carries TRBV7-9 and TRBJ2-1; D may be TRBD2 (6 bases). The specimen was peripheral blood. CDR3 coding DNA: TGTGCCAGCAGCACCGGAGGGTCCTACAATGAGCAGTTCTTC. Translation: CASSTGGSYNEQFF.